The text below deals with one T cell receptor beta chain. The CDR3 has 15 amino acids. V lost 3 bases and J lost 4, with 13 bases in between. Germline assignment: CDR1 SGHVS and CDR2 FQNEAQ. The data are from a study of blood T cell repertoires in COVID-19. Study-wide context: Sites across the United States, Italy and Spain contributed samples from acute and convalescent COVID-19. PBMCs, B-cell-depleted T cells, or T cells provided the cDNA or gDNA that made up the material.

Authors' processing steps: Reference gene primer amplification gave nucleated cell count estimates. Sequenced by immunoSEQ multiplex PCR; TCRdb stores in-frame clones only, minus some. V, J and clone size reflect that table, while D and trimming were determined from the DNA. The sample consists of about 180,000 clones, roughly nine tenths of them appearing once. The gene calls are TRBV7-8 and TRBJ1-5; D possibly corresponds to TRBD1 (6 bases). The sequenced material came from peripheral blood. The origin of this receptor is a man aged 18 to 35 who had recovered from COVID-19. This CDR3 reads CASSFAGAPNQPQHF. CDR3 sequence (DNA): TGTGCCAGCAGCTTTGCAGGGGCCCCAAATCAGCCCCAGCATTTT.